In this sample, the clone carrying this T cell receptor beta chain turned up many times. Antigen unknown. This sample is part of a study of regulatory T cells in long-lasting Graves disease. The CDR3 covers 14 residues. Per germline, CDR1 MDHEN and CDR2 SYDVKM. Between the trimmed V and J ends, which lost 5 bases and 0 bases, there was a span of 10 bases. Documented time point: newly diagnosed GD, antithyroid drugs for less than 3 months. RNA extracted from PBMCs served as the sequencing template. Study-level results: TRBV28, TRBJ1-2 and TRBJ2-5 emerged as the favored segments in persistent disease.

Arm-PCR with iRepertoire HTBI primers amplified the CDR3 regions for these TCR beta libraries. TCRdb called the multiplex PCR reads again in MiXCR, with one record for every CDR3 protein. The sample has fewer than 650,000 distinct CDR3 sequences; 15% to 20% are singletons. The same data also contributed to another study, on T cells in Graves' hyperthyroidism and ophthalmopathy. That paper states: The TCR CDR3 first-round RT-PCR relied on the HTBI primer set.

Sequencing was performed on peripheral blood mononuclear cells (PBMCs), taken at new diagnosis, from a patient treated with antithyroid drugs. This chain uses TRBV28 with TRBJ1-1; no definite D call. The origin of this receptor is a woman aged 25 to 39 with Graves disease. In nucleotides, the CDR3 is TGTGCCAGCAGTATGTCGTTCATGAACACTGAAGCTTTCTTT. Translating gives CASSMSFMNTEAFF.